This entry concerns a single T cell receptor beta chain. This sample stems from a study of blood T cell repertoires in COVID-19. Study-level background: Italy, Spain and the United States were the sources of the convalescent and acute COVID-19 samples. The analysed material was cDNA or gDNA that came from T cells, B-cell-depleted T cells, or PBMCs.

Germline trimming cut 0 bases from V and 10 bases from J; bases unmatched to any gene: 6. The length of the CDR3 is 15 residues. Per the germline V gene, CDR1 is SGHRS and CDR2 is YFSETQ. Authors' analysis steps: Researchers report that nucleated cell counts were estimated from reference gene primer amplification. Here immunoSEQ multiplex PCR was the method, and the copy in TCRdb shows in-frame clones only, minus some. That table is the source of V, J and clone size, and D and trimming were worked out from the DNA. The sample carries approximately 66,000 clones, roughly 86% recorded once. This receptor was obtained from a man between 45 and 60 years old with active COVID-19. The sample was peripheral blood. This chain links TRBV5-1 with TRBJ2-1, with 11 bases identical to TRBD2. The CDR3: CASSLVTSGTREQFF. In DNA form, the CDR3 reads TGCGCCAGCAGCTTGGTGACTAGCGGGACGCGAGAGCAGTTCTTC.